One sample yielded the 27 T cell receptor beta chains listed below, sequenced in a study of regulatory T cells in long-lasting Graves disease. Described time point: persistent/refractory GD, antithyroid drugs over 5 years with positive TRAb. The TCR library was made from RNA that had been extracted from PBMCs in TRIzol. Arm-PCR of CDR3 regions and iRepertoire HTBI primers were used to build TCR beta libraries. TCRdb analysed the multiplex PCR reads with MiXCR anew, one entry per CDR3 protein. This table holds approximately 470,000 distinct CDR3 sequences, about 20% found once. The input for sequencing was peripheral blood mononuclear cells (PBMCs), taken when the disease was refractory, from a patient treated with antithyroid drugs. These receptors were collected from a female donor with Graves disease.

This clonotype was detected many times. The V and J genes are TRBV18 and TRBJ2-7; 9 bases align to TRBD1. The trim removed 8 bases at V and 5 bases at J, leaving 7 bases unmatched. The CDR3 loop spans 13 amino acids. The germline CDR1 and CDR2 sequences are KGHSH and LQKENI. DNA of the CDR3: TGTGCCAGCCTCGGGGGGACAGGGAACGAGCAGTACTTC. Its protein is CASLGGTGNEQYF.

The rearrangement joins TRBV5-1 to TRBJ2-2; maybe TRBD2 (5 bases). Germline V lookup: CDR1 SGHRS, CDR2 YFSETQ. Trimming pared 6 bases from V and 5 bases from J, leaving 17 bases between. CDR3 length equals 15 residues. CDR3 protein: CASIPSGRGTGELFF. CDR3 in DNA: TGCGCCAGCATTCCGAGTGGGAGAGGAACCGGGGAGCTGTTTTTT.

This clonotype appeared many times. The rearrangement links TRBV2 to TRBJ1-1, with D possibly matching TRBD1 (6 bases). The germline gives CDR1 SNHLY, CDR2 FYNNEI. Trimming removed 6 bases from V and 11 bases from J, with 13 bases in between. The CDR3 loop spans 11 amino acids. The CDR3 spells CASRNTGRAFF. The DNA for the CDR3 is TGTGCCAGCAGGAACACAGGGAGGGCTTTCTTT.

V and J are TRBV5-8 and TRBJ1-1; no clear D gene. The germline gives CDR1 SGHTS, CDR2 YDEGEE. The CDR3 spans 17 residues. The V and J ends lost 3 bases and 2 bases respectively, with 20 bases between them. CDR3 in DNA: TGTGCCAGCAGCTCGTCACTCCCGTCGCTTATTAACACTGAAGCTTTCTTT. Its protein is CASSSSLPSLINTEAFF.

The chain has TRBV29-1 and TRBJ1-6; no definite D call. The CDR3 has 18 amino acids. V was shortened by 7 bases and J by 5 bases, with 27 bases between the two germline ends. Per the germline V gene, CDR1 is SQVTM and CDR2 is ANQGSEA. The CDR3 nucleotides are TGCAGCGCCACCGACGATTTTGCACCGTGCCTCAATAATTCACCCCTCCACTTT. Translated, it gives CSATDDFAPCLNNSPLHF.

This clonotype showed up many times. J is TRBJ1-1 and V is TRBV5-1; the match to TRBD1 covers 9 bases. In germline, CDR1 is SGHRS, CDR2 YFSETQ. J lost 3 bases, V lost 0 bases, and 3 bases had no gene match. This CDR3 has 15 amino acids. The CDR3 is CASSLGRTGDTEAFF. CDR3 nucleotide sequence: TGCGCCAGCAGCTTGGGGAGGACAGGGGACACTGAAGCTTTCTTT. Based on the CDR3 plus reference TRBV5-1 and TRBJ1-1, the full variable domain is KAGVTQTPRYLIKTRGQQVTLSCSPISGHRSVSWYQQTPGQGLQFLFEYFSETQRNKGNFPGRFSGRQFSNSRSEMNVSTLELGDSALYLCASSLGRTGDTEAFFGQGTRLTVV.

This chain links TRBV28 with TRBJ2-1, with D perhaps TRBD2 (5 bases). The V and J ends lost 8 bases and 7 bases respectively, with 9 bases between them. Germline loops: CDR1 MDHEN, CDR2 SYDVKM. The CDR3 extends over 11 amino acids. The CDR3 DNA reads TGTGCCAGCTCCAGCGGAAATGAGCAGTTCTTC. Translated, it gives CASSSGNEQFF.

This clonotype was counted a few times. The rearrangement links TRBV4-1 to TRBJ2-2, with D maybe TRBD1 (5 bases). With 9 bases removed from V and 2 bases from J, the gap between germline ends came to 19 bases. Looked up from germline, CDR1 is MGHRA and CDR2 is YSYEKL. The CDR3 is made up of 16 amino acids. CDR3 sequence reads: CASGQGSALNTGELFF. CDR3 in DNA: TGCGCCAGTGGACAAGGTTCCGCCCTAAACACCGGGGAGCTGTTTTTT.

This clonotype was seen at least ten times. The chain combines TRBV5-1 with TRBJ1-2; weak D call: TRBD1 (5 bases). V was pared by 0 bases and J by 1 base, with 7 bases between. The CDR3 is 14 residues long. The germline V gene encodes CDR1 SGHRS and CDR2 YFSETQ. CDR3 sequence reads: CASSLGGRNYGYTF. As DNA, the CDR3 is TGCGCCAGCAGCTTGGGGGGACGTAACTATGGCTACACCTTC.

This clonotype was seen repeatedly, ten times or more. The chain employs TRBV27 and TRBJ2-7, with TRBD1 matching over 8 bases. V was clipped by 3 bases and J by 7 bases; unmatched bases: 5. From germline, CDR1 is MNHEY and CDR2 SMNVEV (reference sequence). The length of the CDR3 is 13 residues. The CDR3: CASSLTGVGEQYF. In nucleotides, the CDR3 is TGTGCCAGCAGTTTGACAGGGGTAGGGGAGCAGTACTTC.

The chain uses TRBV10-3 and TRBJ2-5; possible D gene TRBD1, 6 bases. The V end lost 10 bases, the J end lost 1 base, and 28 bases lay between the germline ends. The CDR3 extends over 18 amino acids. Germline CDR1 ENHRY, CDR2 SYGVKD. For the CDR3, the DNA is TGTGCCACTAAACAATTACGGGACATTCCGTTACCCCAAGAGACCCAGTACTTC. This sequence encodes CATKQLRDIPLPQETQYF.

The V gene is TRBV7-9, the J gene TRBJ2-2; 8 positions agree with TRBD2. The CDR3 extends over 17 amino acids. Germline-derived CDR1 and CDR2 are SEHNR and FQNEAQ (reference sequence). V shed 6 bases and J 0 bases; nucleotides not matched to a gene: 9. In DNA form, the CDR3 reads TGTGCCAGCAGACGGACTAGCAGAGTCTCGAACACCGGGGAGCTGTTTTTT. Its translation is CASRRTSRVSNTGELFF.

This clonotype was found a few times. The rearrangement joins TRBV7-9 to TRBJ2-5, with D possibly matching TRBD2 (5 bases). Germline assignment: CDR1 SEHNR and CDR2 FQNEAQ (reference sequence). The CDR3 spans 17 residues. V lost 5 bases, J lost 2 bases, and 21 bases lay in between. CDR3 sequence reads: CASSLNGRLLSQETQYF. The CDR3 coding sequence is TGTGCCAGCAGCCTTAATGGGCGACTACTTTCGCAAGAGACCCAGTACTTC.

This clonotype was counted only a few times. The V and J genes are TRBV7-9 and TRBJ2-3, with 11 bases that match TRBD1. V trimming: 5 bases; J trimming: 4 bases; junction bases outside the gene matches: 5. The germline gives CDR1 SEHNR, CDR2 FQNEAQ (reference sequence). The CDR3 sequence is 15 residues long. CDR3 DNA sequence: TGTGCCAGCAGCCGGACAGGGGGCGGCGCAGATACGCAGTATTTT. Protein product: CASSRTGGGADTQYF.

This clonotype was seen only a few times. At one end the junction does not follow the germline gene, possibly because of a read error. The gene calls are TRBV3-1 and TRBJ1-3, with a tentative D call TRBD1 (5 bases). Germline V gives CDR1 LGHDT, CDR2 YNNKEL (reference sequence). There are 15 residues in the CDR3. CDR3 protein: CASRQGAGSGNTIYF. CDR3 in DNA: TGTGCCAGCAGGCAAGGGGCAGGGTCTGGAAACACCATATATTTT.

This clonotype was detected many times. The chain employs TRBV20-1 and TRBJ1-6; D is uncertain. CDR3 size: 15 residues. Germline assignment: CDR1 DFQATT and CDR2 SNEGSKA (reference sequence). Deletions cut 5 bases from V and 8 bases from J, with 19 bases between. The CDR3 region has the DNA TGCAGTGCTCCCGTGAGGGAAGCGGGGTATTCACCCCTCCACTTT. Translated, it gives CSAPVREAGYSPLHF.

This clonotype showed up many times. This chain connects TRBV29-1 to TRBJ1-1, with D perhaps matching TRBD1 (5 bases). The length of the CDR3 is 13 residues. Germline CDR1 SQVTM, CDR2 ANQGSEA. Trimming left V 4 bases short and J 0 bases short, with 9 bases between. Here the CDR3 DNA reads TGCAGCGTTGGGGGAGGGGTGAACACTGAAGCTTTCTTT. Translation: CSVGGGVNTEAFF.

This clonotype turned up a few times. The CDR3 here is CSGTPLGGGNTEAFF. CDR3 sequence (DNA): TGCAGCGGGACTCCCTTGGGGGGGGGAAACACTGAAGCTTTCTTT. The J gene is TRBJ1-1, the V gene TRBV29-1, with D maybe TRBD1 (5 bases). The V and J ends lost 7 bases and 2 bases respectively, with 20 bases between them. Germline CDR1 reads SQVTM; CDR2 reads ANQGSEA. The CDR3 contains 15 residues. The variable domain in full, with the rest retrieved from reference TRBV29-1 and TRBJ1-1, is SAVISQKPSRDICQRGTSLTIQCQVDSQVTMMFWYRQQPGQSLTLIATANQGSEATYESGFVIDKFPISRPNLTFSTLTVSNMSPEDSSIYLCSGTPLGGGNTEAFFGQGTRLTVV.

The chain couples TRBV4-2 to TRBJ2-7; no firm D call. CDR3 length: 17 residues. Germline lookup yields CDR1 LGHNA and CDR2 YNFKEQ. The V end lost 2 bases, the J end lost 0 bases, and 17 bases lay between the germline ends. This chain's CDR3 is CASSQYRSARSSYEQYF. DNA of the CDR3: TGTGCCAGCAGCCAATATCGGTCGGCACGGAGCTCCTACGAGCAGTACTTC.

The V and J genes are TRBV6-1 and TRBJ2-2; D call uncertain. The CDR3 loop spans 13 amino acids. The V end was cut by 6 bases, the J end by 6 bases, with 11 bases between. Germline values: CDR1 MNHNS, CDR2 SASEGT. The CDR3 DNA sequence: TGTGCCAGCAGAGGCGTTCGTGCCGGGGAGCTGTTTTTT. Protein product: CASRGVRAGELFF.

This sequence joins TRBV9 and TRBJ2-2; 7 positions agree with TRBD2. J lost 5 bases, V lost 0 bases, and 7 bases had no gene match. CDR3 length: 16 residues. Germline V CDR1 and CDR2: SGDLS, YYNGEE. The CDR3 nucleotides read TGTGCCAGCAGCGTAGTCGGCGGGAGTCGAACCGGGGAGCTGTTTTTT. Its translation is CASSVVGGSRTGELFF.

This clonotype has more than one count but fewer than ten. The gene calls are TRBV5-1 and TRBJ1-1; no reliable D call. The V gene's germline CDR1 is SGHRS and CDR2 YFSETQ. Trimming took 4 bases from V and 6 from J, leaving 10 bases between them. CDR3 length: 12 amino acids. For the CDR3, the DNA is TGCGCCAGCAGCCCCAGAGGGTCTGAAGCTTTCTTT. This translates into CASSPRGSEAFF.

This clonotype was detected ten times or more. The gene calls are TRBV2 and TRBJ2-7; 7 bases align to TRBD1. The CDR3 totals 14 residues. J gave up 7 bases and V 8 bases, and 14 bases lay outside the gene matches. Germline-derived CDR1 and CDR2 are SNHLY and FYNNEI. CDR3 in amino acids: CASPPDRRPTEQYF. In DNA, the CDR3 is TGTGCCAGCCCCCCGGACAGGAGACCTACAGAGCAGTACTTC.

The table lists this clonotype with a few counts. The gene calls are TRBV5-8 and TRBJ2-7; TRBD2 might be the D (7 bases). Germline V gene sequence: CDR1 SGHTS, CDR2 YDEGEE. Trimming left V 4 bases short and J 3 bases short, with 11 bases between. CDR3 length equals 13 residues. The CDR3 loop reads CASSRGGFYEQYF. CDR3 sequence (DNA): TGTGCCAGCAGCAGGGGGGGATTCTACGAGCAGTACTTC.

About this clonotype itself: Compared with germline, one end of the junction differs, possibly owing to a read error. The chain links TRBV4-1 to TRBJ2-2; TRBD2 matches at 7 bases. Germline-derived CDR1 and CDR2 are MGHRA and YSYEKL. The CDR3 is 17 residues long. The CDR3 reads CASSHPLLAGFTGELLF. CDR3 nucleotide sequence: TGCGCCAGCAGCCACCCGTTATTAGCGGGTTTCACCGGGGAGCTGCTTTTT.

J is TRBJ2-7 and V is TRBV7-6, with a possible D match to TRBD2 (5 bases). CDR3 size: 13 residues. CDR1 and CDR2 (germline): SGHVS, FNYEAQ. The germline V and J ends were trimmed by 1 base and 7 bases, with 11 bases remaining between them. The CDR3 reads CASSLGTRAEQYF. CDR3 sequence (DNA): TGTGCCAGCAGCTTAGGGACGCGGGCTGAGCAGTACTTC.

This clonotype came up many times. The chain uses TRBV28 and TRBJ1-4; the D gene is possibly TRBD1 (6 bases). The CDR3 sequence is 14 residues long. Trimming took off 6 bases at V and 4 bases at J, with 12 bases between the two ends. Germline loops: CDR1 MDHEN, CDR2 SYDVKM. The CDR3: CASSTTGINEKLFF. CDR3 sequence (DNA): TGTGCCAGCAGCACGACAGGAATTAATGAAAAACTGTTTTTT.